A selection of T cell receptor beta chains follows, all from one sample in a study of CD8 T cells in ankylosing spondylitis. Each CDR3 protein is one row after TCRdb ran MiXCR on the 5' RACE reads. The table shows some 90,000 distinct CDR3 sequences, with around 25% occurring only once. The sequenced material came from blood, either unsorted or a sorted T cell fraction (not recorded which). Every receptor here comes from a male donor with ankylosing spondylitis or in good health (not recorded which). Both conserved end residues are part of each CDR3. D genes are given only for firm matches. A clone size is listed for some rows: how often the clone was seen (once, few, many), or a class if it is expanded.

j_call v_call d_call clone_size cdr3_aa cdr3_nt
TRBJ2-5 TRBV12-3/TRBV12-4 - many CASSFIVETQYF TGTGCCAGCAGTTTCATAGTGGAGACCCAGTACTTC
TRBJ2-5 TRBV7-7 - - CASSLVALSGETQYF TGTGCTAGCAGCTTAGTCGCCCTAAGCGGTGAGACCCAGTACTTC
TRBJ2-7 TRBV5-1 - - CASSLSVNSYEQYF TGCGCCAGCAGCTTGTCTGTCAACTCCTACGAGCAGTACTTC
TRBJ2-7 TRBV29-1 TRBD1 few CSVLGGQGADEQYF TGCAGCGTTCTTGGGGGACAGGGGGCGGACGAGCAGTACTTC
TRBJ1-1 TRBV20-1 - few CSARDRPTEAFF TGCAGTGCCCGGGACCGTCCCACTGAAGCTTTCTTT
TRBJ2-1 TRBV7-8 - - CASSQGRRNEQFF TGTGCCAGCAGTCAAGGGAGACGCAATGAGCAGTTCTTC
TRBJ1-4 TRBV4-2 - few CASSQEGKFDEKLFF TGTGCCAGCAGCCAGGAGGGGAAATTTGATGAAAAACTGTTTTTT
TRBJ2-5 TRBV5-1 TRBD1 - CASSLGTTGGRETQYF TGCGCCAGCAGCTTGGGCACTACAGGGGGCCGAGAGACCCAGTACTTC
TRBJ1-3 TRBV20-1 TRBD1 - CSAAVPFWPRTGSGNTIYF TGCAGTGCTGCGGTCCCCTTCTGGCCCCGGACAGGTTCTGGAAACACCATATATTTT
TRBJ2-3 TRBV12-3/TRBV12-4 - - CASSFDRNTDTQYF TGTGCCAGCAGTTTCGATAGAAACACAGATACGCAGTATTTT
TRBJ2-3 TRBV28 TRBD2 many CASSFSLAGDRDTQYF TGTGCCAGCAGTTTTTCACTAGCGGGAGATCGGGATACGCAGTATTTT
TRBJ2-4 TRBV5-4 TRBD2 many CASSLAGGKANIQYF TGTGCCAGCAGCTTGGCGGGGGGGAAGGCGAACATTCAGTACTTC
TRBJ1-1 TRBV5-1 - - CASSWGTREPFF TGCGCCAGCAGCTGGGGGACCAGGGAACCTTTCTTT
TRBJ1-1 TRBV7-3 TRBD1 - CASSLTAGGEFYRTEAFF TGTGCCAGCAGCTTAACGGCAGGGGGCGAATTTTATCGGACTGAAGCTTTCTTT
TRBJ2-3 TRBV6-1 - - CASSWAGPDTQYF TGTGCCAGCTCGTGGGCGGGGCCAGATACGCAGTATTTT
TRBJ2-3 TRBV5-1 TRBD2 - CASSPGLVEGTDTQYF TGCGCCAGCAGCCCGGGACTAGTAGAGGGAACAGATACGCAGTATTTT
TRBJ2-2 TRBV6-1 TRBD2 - CASRLRREAGELFF TGTGCCAGCAGATTGCGCCGGGAGGCGGGGGAGCTGTTTTTT
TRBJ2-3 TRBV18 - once CASSPRADSSTDTQYF TGTGCCAGCTCACCACGGGCGGATTCTAGCACAGATACGCAGTATTTT
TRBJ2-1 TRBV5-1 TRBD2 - CASSPSGGRSSYNEQFF TGCGCCAGCAGTCCCAGCGGGGGTCGCAGCTCCTACAATGAGCAGTTCTTC
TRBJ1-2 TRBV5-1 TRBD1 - CASSVGQGGYTF TGCGCCAGCAGCGTGGGACAGGGCGGCTACACCTTC
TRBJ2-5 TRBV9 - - CASSVVGESQETQYF TGTGCCAGCAGCGTAGTCGGGGAATCCCAAGAGACCCAGTACTTC